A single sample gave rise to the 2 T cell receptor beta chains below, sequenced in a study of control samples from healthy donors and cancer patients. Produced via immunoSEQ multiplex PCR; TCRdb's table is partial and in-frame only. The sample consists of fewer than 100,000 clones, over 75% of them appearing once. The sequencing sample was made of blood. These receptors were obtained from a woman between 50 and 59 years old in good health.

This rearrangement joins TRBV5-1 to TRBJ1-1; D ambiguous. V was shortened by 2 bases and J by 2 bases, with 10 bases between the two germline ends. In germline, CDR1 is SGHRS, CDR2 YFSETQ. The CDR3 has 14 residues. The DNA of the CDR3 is TGCGCCAGCAGCTTCAGTCACGTTAACACTGAAGCTTTCTTT. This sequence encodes CASSFSHVNTEAFF.

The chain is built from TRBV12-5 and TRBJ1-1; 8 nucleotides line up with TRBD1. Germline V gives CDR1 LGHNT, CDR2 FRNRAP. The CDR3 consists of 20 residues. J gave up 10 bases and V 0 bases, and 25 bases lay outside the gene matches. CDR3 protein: CASGLVLKSGGQGQGYRAFF. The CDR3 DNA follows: TGTGCTAGTGGTTTGGTACTTAAATCGGGAGGACAGGGTCAAGGCTATAGAGCTTTCTTT.